This TCR beta chain was captured by sequencing in a study of T cells in Graves' hyperthyroidism and ophthalmopathy. For the study at large: Peripheral blood was obtained at initial diagnosis, preceding any treatment.

Researchers took RNA transcripts and amplified the TCR beta CDR3 regions from them. The primer set for the first-round RT-PCR of the TCR CDR3 was HTBI. A single record per CDR3 protein comes from TCRdb applying MiXCR to the multiplex PCR reads. This sample has some 800,000 distinct CDR3 sequences; 38% occur once, and the top ten carry 8.9%. CDR3 size: 13 residues. V lost 6 bases and J 1 base, leaving 9 bases between the germline ends. Study-wide results and caveats: Blood also carried most thyroid clonotypes expanded above 0.001.

This clonotype has a count of ten or more. No antigen is known for it. The V and J genes are TRBV12-3 or TRBV12-4 and TRBJ1-1; D ambiguous. The clonotype was recovered from a man between 18 and 35 years old with Graves' hyperthyroidism. Sequenced: blood. The CDR3 loop reads CASSGRKNTEAFF. The CDR3 DNA is TGTGCCAGCAGCGGACGGAAGAACACTGAAGCTTTCTTT.